A selection of T cell receptor beta chains follows, all from one sample in a study of blood T cell repertoires in COVID-19. The data were produced by immunoSEQ multiplex PCR, yet TCRdb's version contains in-frame clones alone and is incomplete. The profile shows some 47,000 clones, over 75% of them singletons. Sequences were obtained from peripheral blood. These receptors all come from a man aged 70 or older with acute or convalescent COVID-19. Each CDR3 is given with its conserved first and last residue. D genes are given only for firm matches. Rows give clone size only sometimes, using once, few, many, or a class for an expanded clone.

TRBV7-2	TRBD2	.	TRBJ2-1	CASSLTSGVGEQFF	TGTGCCAGCAGCTTGACTAGCGGGGTGGGTGAGCAGTTCTTC
TRBV3-1/TRBV3-2	TRBD1	.	TRBJ1-4	CASSQGGQGTGRFGEKLFF	TGTGCCAGCAGCCAAGGGGGGCAGGGGACAGGCCGCTTTGGGGAAAAACTGTTTTTT
TRBV2	.	.	TRBJ1-6	CASSPQGTSPLHF	TGTGCCAGCAGCCCCCAGGGGACTTCACCCCTCCACTTT
TRBV10-3	.	once	TRBJ1-2	CAISESAAYGYTF	TGTGCCATCAGTGAGTCAGCCGCCTATGGCTACACCTTC
TRBV7-2	TRBD1	.	TRBJ1-2	CASSPTRTGGLSFYGYTF	TGTGCCAGCAGCCCTACTCGGACAGGGGGCCTATCATTCTATGGCTACACCTTC
TRBV18	TRBD2	.	TRBJ2-1	CASSRDLAGAGNEQFF	TGTGCCAGCTCACGGGACCTAGCGGGGGCCGGGAATGAGCAGTTCTTC
TRBV7-7	.	.	TRBJ2-2	CASSYHLTGELFF	TGTGCTAGCAGCTATCATTTGACCGGGGAGCTGTTTTTT
TRBV28	TRBD1	.	TRBJ1-6	CASSVNRGRNSPLHF	TGTGCCAGCAGCGTTAACAGGGGAAGGAATTCACCCCTCCACTTT
TRBV7-9	TRBD1	.	TRBJ1-5	CASSFWDRGRNQPQHF	TGTGCCAGCAGCTTCTGGGACAGGGGACGCAATCAGCCCCAGCATTTT
TRBV5-1	.	.	TRBJ2-3	CASSPNSGADTQYF	TGCGCCAGCAGCCCAAATTCAGGCGCAGATACGCAGTATTTT
TRBV10-3	.	.	TRBJ1-5	CAISENSNSNQPQHF	TGTGCCATCAGTGAAAACAGCAATAGCAATCAGCCCCAGCATTTT
TRBV7-3	.	.	TRBJ2-3	CASSPSRASTDTQYF	TGTGCCAGCAGCCCTAGCCGGGCTAGCACAGATACGCAGTATTTT
TRBV5-8	.	.	TRBJ1-1	CASSQQALNTEAFF	TGTGCCAGCAGCCAACAGGCTTTGAACACTGAAGCTTTCTTT
TRBV19	.	few	TRBJ1-3	CASSFVGNTIYF	TGTGCCAGTAGTTTCGTGGGAAACACCATATATTTT
TRBV7-2	TRBD1	.	TRBJ1-1	CASSLRGQGAGRNTEAFF	TGTGCCAGCAGCTTACGGGGACAGGGGGCCGGTAGAAACACTGAAGCTTTCTTT
TRBV10-3	TRBD1	once	TRBJ2-1	CAISAGQGKGNEQFF	TGTGCCATCAGTGCAGGACAGGGTAAGGGGAATGAGCAGTTCTTC